This T cell receptor beta chain was identified in a study of blood T cell repertoires in COVID-19. Study background: Acute-phase and convalescent COVID-19 samples originated in the United States, Italy and Spain. Sample material is recorded as cDNA or gDNA derived from T cells, B-cell-depleted T cells, or PBMCs.

Per the original data handling: The authors estimated nucleated cell counts from reference gene primer amplification. Method: immunoSEQ multiplex PCR; TCRdb's copy keeps in-frame clones and lacks some. V and J calls and clone size are those listed in that table; D and trimming were worked out from the DNA. The table records roughly 240,000 clones, about 90% of them present only once. V was clipped by 8 bases and J by 0 bases, with 8 bases between them. This CDR3 spans 13 amino acids. Germline CDR1 SGHAT, CDR2 FQNNGV. Sequencing was done on a sample of peripheral blood. The receptor was derived from a woman aged 25 to 39 who had recovered from COVID-19. This sequence joins TRBV11-2 and TRBJ2-1; no clear D. CDR3 sequence: CASRERSYNEQFF. As DNA, the CDR3 is TGTGCCAGCCGCGAGCGCTCCTACAATGAGCAGTTCTTC.